This T cell receptor (beta chain) was recorded in a study of blood T cell repertoires in COVID-19. On the study more broadly: The samples span acute and convalescent COVID-19 from the United States, Italy and Spain. PBMCs, B-cell-depleted T cells, or T cells were the source of the cDNA or gDNA that made up the material.

With 4 bases removed from V and 4 bases from J, the gap between germline ends came to 11 bases. Germline V gene data show CDR1 as SGDLS and CDR2 as YYNGEE. This CDR3 contains 14 residues. In the original processing: The assay estimated nucleated cells by amplifying reference gene primers. Sequenced by immunoSEQ multiplex PCR; TCRdb stores in-frame clones only, minus some. From that table come the V and J calls and clone size; the DNA was used to work out D and trimming. This table has over 250,000 clones, 88% appearing once. The chain uses TRBV9 and TRBJ2-2, with D unresolved. The sample consisted of peripheral blood. The TCR originated in a woman aged 40 to 50 who had recovered from COVID-19. For the CDR3, the DNA is TGTGCCAGCAGCCCGATGGGCCGCACCGGGGAGCTGTTTTTT. This codes for CASSPMGRTGELFF.